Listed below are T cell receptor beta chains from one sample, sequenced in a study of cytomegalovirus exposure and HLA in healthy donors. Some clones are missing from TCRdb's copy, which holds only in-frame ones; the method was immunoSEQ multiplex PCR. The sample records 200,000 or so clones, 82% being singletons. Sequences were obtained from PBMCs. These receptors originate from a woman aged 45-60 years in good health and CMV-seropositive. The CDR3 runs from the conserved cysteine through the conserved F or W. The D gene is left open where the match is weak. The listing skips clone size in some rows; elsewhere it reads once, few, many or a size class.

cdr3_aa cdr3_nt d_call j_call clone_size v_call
CASSSGLAGAFYNEQFF TGTGCCAGCAGTTCCGGACTAGCGGGAGCTTTTTACAATGAGCAGTTCTTC TRBD2 TRBJ2-1 . TRBV27
CASSSYQGLAENTGELFF TGTGCCAGCAGCTCCTACCAGGGACTAGCGGAAAACACCGGGGAGCTGTTTTTT TRBD2 TRBJ2-2 . TRBV5-8
CASSATGTVYEQYF TGCGCCAGCAGCGCCACCGGGACAGTCTACGAGCAGTACTTC TRBD1 TRBJ2-7 . TRBV5-1
CASSPGQGTNSPLHF TGTGCCAGCTCACCGGGACAGGGAACCAATTCACCCCTCCACTTT TRBD1 TRBJ1-6 . TRBV18
CASSWTGNTAGEQYF TGCGCCAGCAGCTGGACAGGGAATACGGCGGGCGAGCAGTACTTC TRBD1 TRBJ2-7 . TRBV5-1
CASSLNSGTEAFF TGTGCCAGCAGTTTAAATTCGGGCACTGAAGCTTTCTTT . TRBJ1-1 . TRBV27
CAISESRLAGGPDTQYF TGTGCCATCAGTGAGTCCCGACTAGCGGGGGGGCCAGATACGCAGTATTTT TRBD2 TRBJ2-3 once TRBV10-3
CASSLVTGIYGYTF TGTGCCAGCAGCTTGGTAACAGGAATCTATGGCTACACCTTC . TRBJ1-2 . TRBV5-6
CAWKLRQKNTGELFF TGTGCCTGGAAACTTCGACAAAAGAACACCGGGGAGCTGTTTTTT . TRBJ2-2 . TRBV30
CASSLTSGRDTQYF TGTGCCAGCAGCTTGACTAGCGGGAGAGATACGCAGTATTTT TRBD2 TRBJ2-3 . TRBV11-2
CASSSDRANEQYF TGCGCCAGCAGTTCTGACAGGGCCAACGAGCAGTACTTC TRBD1 TRBJ2-7 . TRBV10-2
CASSPQGGGNQETQYF TGTGCCAGCAGCCCCCAAGGCGGGGGGAACCAAGAGACCCAGTACTTC TRBD2 TRBJ2-5 few TRBV7-2
CASSPPAGAYSNQPQHF TGTGCCAGCAGTCCCCCGGCAGGCGCCTATAGCAATCAGCCCCAGCATTTT . TRBJ1-5 . TRBV28
CASSPRDRDNEQYF TGTGCCAGCAGCCCCCGGGACAGGGACAACGAGCAGTACTTC TRBD1 TRBJ2-7 . TRBV13
CASSPGTGKNTEAFF TGCGCCAGCAGTCCCGGGACAGGGAAGAACACTGAAGCTTTCTTT TRBD1 TRBJ1-1 . TRBV10-1
CASSSGQGPGTEAFF TGTGCCAGCAGTTCCGGACAGGGGCCGGGTACTGAAGCTTTCTTT TRBD1 TRBJ1-1 . TRBV28
CASSPGQSYGYTF TGTGCCAGTAGTCCGGGACAGTCGTATGGCTACACCTTC TRBD1 TRBJ1-2 . TRBV19
CASSKTGVGSPLHF TGTGCCAGCAGCAAAACAGGGGTCGGTTCACCCCTCCACTTT TRBD1 TRBJ1-6 . TRBV11-2
CASSLKGGGTYEQYF TGTGCCAGCAGTTTAAAAGGCGGCGGAACCTACGAGCAGTACTTC . TRBJ2-7 . TRBV27
CASSSGRDSVYEQYF TGTGCCAGCTCCTCCGGACGGGACTCAGTCTACGAGCAGTACTTC . TRBJ2-7 . TRBV18
CASFSGQSNEQFF TGTGCCAGCTTCTCGGGACAGTCCAATGAGCAGTTCTTC TRBD1 TRBJ2-1 . TRBV28
CASSPGQGGEKLFF TGTGCCAGCAGTCCTGGACAGGGGGGTGAAAAACTGTTTTTT TRBD1 TRBJ1-4 few TRBV6-1
CASSLASFYEQYF TGTGCCAGCAGCTTAGCCAGTTTCTACGAGCAGTACTTC . TRBJ2-7 . TRBV11-2
CASSVTGYIEQYF TGTGCCAGCAGTGTGACAGGGTATATCGAGCAGTACTTC TRBD1 TRBJ2-7 . TRBV6-1
CAISDRDRGLNEQFF TGTGCCATCAGTGACCGGGACAGGGGCTTAAATGAGCAGTTCTTC TRBD1 TRBJ2-1 few TRBV10-3
CSVGAVNTGELFF TGCAGCGTTGGAGCCGTGAACACCGGGGAGCTGTTTTTT . TRBJ2-2 . TRBV29-1
CAWSAGTSGSGEQFF TGTGCCTGGAGTGCCGGGACTAGCGGGAGTGGTGAGCAGTTCTTC TRBD2 TRBJ2-1 . TRBV30
CASSPDSNQPQHF TGTGCCAGCAGCCCGGACAGTAATCAGCCCCAGCATTTT . TRBJ1-5 . TRBV11-2
CASSVGSSRPTDTQYF TGTGCCAGCAGCGTCGGCAGTTCGCGGCCCACAGATACGCAGTATTTT . TRBJ2-3 . TRBV9
CASNFNSGGNNSPLHF TGTGCCAGCAATTTTAACTCAGGGGGTAATAATTCACCCCTCCACTTT TRBD1 TRBJ1-6 . TRBV28
CASSLARGADFYNEQFF TGTGCCAGCAGCTTGGCCAGGGGCGCGGATTTCTACAATGAGCAGTTCTTC . TRBJ2-1 . TRBV5-4
CASSLVQGGIYEQYF TGTGCCAGCAGCTTAGTGCAGGGAGGGATCTACGAGCAGTACTTC TRBD2 TRBJ2-7 once TRBV11-2
CAWSPRGVGQYF TGTGCCTGGAGTCCCCGAGGCGTGGGGCAGTATTTT . TRBJ2-3 . TRBV30
CASRLAGTYEQYF TGTGCCAGCCGTCTAGCCGGAACCTACGAGCAGTACTTC . TRBJ2-7 . TRBV2
CASSPRQATDTQYF TGTGCCAGCTCACCTCGGCAGGCCACAGATACGCAGTATTTT . TRBJ2-3 . TRBV18
CASSLSSTGELFF TGTGCCAGCAGTTTATCGAGCACCGGGGAGCTGTTTTTT . TRBJ2-2 once TRBV27
CASGGTGSGNTIYF TGTGCCAGCGGGGGGACAGGGTCTGGAAACACCATATATTTT TRBD1 TRBJ1-3 . TRBV6-6
CASSTYRETGDSPLHF TGTGCCAGCAGCACATACAGGGAAACCGGTGATTCACCCCTCCACTTT . TRBJ1-6 . TRBV9
CASSLDDSSYEQYF TGCGCCAGCAGCTTGGATGACAGCTCCTACGAGCAGTACTTC . TRBJ2-7 . TRBV5-1
CAISGLAGEGGELFF TGTGCCATCAGTGGACTAGCGGGAGAGGGCGGGGAGCTGTTTTTT TRBD2 TRBJ2-2 . TRBV10-3
CASSLGRLLAGRNNEQFF TGTGCCAGCAGCTTGGGACGACTACTAGCGGGGAGAAACAATGAGCAGTTCTTC TRBD2 TRBJ2-1 . TRBV5-6
CASSLFSGGSYEQYF TGTGCCAGCAGCTTGTTTAGCGGGGGCTCCTACGAGCAGTACTTC TRBD2 TRBJ2-7 . TRBV5-6
CASSPDRVDGYTF TGTGCCAGCAGCCCGGACAGGGTCGATGGCTACACCTTC TRBD1 TRBJ1-2 . TRBV7-2
CATSSLSQEQFF TGTGCCACCAGCAGCCTGTCCCAGGAGCAGTTCTTC . TRBJ2-1 . TRBV15
CASSWGGGRNEKLFF TGTGCCAGCAGCTGGGGAGGTGGAAGGAATGAAAAACTGTTTTTT . TRBJ1-4 . TRBV5-6
CASSHARGGKGADTQYF TGTGCCAGCAGCCATGCACGGGGCGGGAAAGGCGCAGATACGCAGTATTTT . TRBJ2-3 . TRBV4-2
CASSLGGGETQYF TGTGCCAGCAGCCTCGGGGGAGGGGAGACCCAGTACTTC TRBD2 TRBJ2-5 . TRBV7-2
CASSYGQAGYEQYF TGTGCCAGCAGTTACGGTCAGGCAGGTTACGAGCAGTACTTC . TRBJ2-7 once TRBV6-6
CAISGEGTSGNYEQYF TGTGCCATCAGTGGAGAGGGAACTAGCGGGAACTACGAGCAGTACTTC TRBD2 TRBJ2-7 . TRBV10-3
CATSRDRVGEKLFF TGTGCCACCAGCAGAGACAGGGTTGGAGAAAAACTGTTTTTT . TRBJ1-4 . TRBV15
CASSGGQGPYEQYF TGCGCCAGCAGCGGAGGACAGGGTCCCTACGAGCAGTACTTC TRBD1 TRBJ2-7 . TRBV5-1
CASSLATTGVYGYTF TGTGCCAGCAGCTTAGCGACGACAGGGGTGTATGGCTACACCTTC TRBD1 TRBJ1-2 . TRBV7-9
CASTQGWSGEAFF TGTGCCAGCACACAGGGGTGGTCCGGTGAAGCTTTCTTT TRBD1 TRBJ1-1 . TRBV2
CASSRTGTSNQPQHF TGTGCCAGCAGCAGAACAGGTACTAGCAATCAGCCCCAGCATTTT . TRBJ1-5 once TRBV7-2
CASSLGGDRMHYEQYF TGTGCCAGCAGCTTGGGGGGGGACAGGATGCACTACGAGCAGTACTTC TRBD1 TRBJ2-7 . TRBV5-6
CASSLGTGTNYGYTF TGTGCCAGCAGCTTGGGGACAGGGACTAACTATGGCTACACCTTC TRBD1 TRBJ1-2 . TRBV5-4
CSVANPQSGRTTDTQYF TGCAGCGTTGCTAACCCCCAAAGCGGGAGGACCACAGATACGCAGTATTTT TRBD2 TRBJ2-3 few TRBV29-1
CASSLSQGEQPQHF TGCGCCAGCAGCTTGTCTCAGGGGGAACAGCCCCAGCATTTT TRBD1 TRBJ1-5 . TRBV5-1
CASSYAGGGYNEQFF TGTGCCAGCAGTTACGCGGGAGGAGGCTACAATGAGCAGTTCTTC TRBD2 TRBJ2-1 once TRBV6-6
CASSQAEGPSGNYEQYF TGTGCCAGCAGCCAAGCGGAAGGGCCTAGCGGGAACTACGAGCAGTACTTC TRBD2 TRBJ2-7 . TRBV4-2